This TCR beta chain was recorded in a study of spatial heterogeneity in lung cancer. Turning to the study itself: On average, each unique TCR and UMI combination appeared more than ten times in raw reads.

Whole-study findings and limits: The study found ubiquitous expanded tumor TCRs in blood more at resection than follow-up.

Time point described: sample taken at primary tumor resection. Tumor, nontumor lung or frozen PBMC supplied whole RNA that was sequenced unsorted. The donors comprised around 76 untreated early-stage non-small cell lung cancer patients. TCRdb passed the 5' RACE reads through MiXCR, listing each CDR3 protein once. Counted here are about 4,900 distinct CDR3 sequences, around 17% occurring once; the ten biggest clones make up over 5%. This clonotype counts as medium-sized. Its antigen remains unknown. The sample was PBMCs, taken at surgery. This clonotype originated in a male donor with early-stage non-small cell lung cancer.

The CDR3 here is CSVSGQGYNEQFF. CDR3 coding DNA: TGCAGCGTGAGTGGACAGGGGTACAATGAGCAGTTCTTC. The chain recombines TRBV29-1 with TRBJ2-1; 9 bases align to TRBD1. Unmatched junction bases numbered 4, after V lost 6 bases and J lost 4 bases. The CDR3 consists of 13 residues. Germline loops: CDR1 SQVTM, CDR2 ANQGSEA.